This T cell receptor (beta chain) came from a study of shared clonotypes between healthy human individuals. Study summary: Plates per donor: three CD4 naive, three CD4 memory, two CD8 naive, one CD8 memory.

The naive CD8 population came from CD45RO-negative cells selected for CCR7, without terminally differentiated effector memory CD45RA+ cells. Everyone who donated was a Caucasian adult who lived in Nashville, Tennessee. Trimming left V 1 base short and J 4 bases short, with 14 bases between. CDR3 length: 15 amino acids. Germline-derived CDR1 and CDR2 are LNHDA and SQIVND (reference sequence). With regard to this clone: Its antigen is undetermined.

Study results and caveats: Among donors, clonotype sharing was expected to be affected by sequencing depth.

The method was immunoSEQ multiplex PCR; TCRdb's version includes in-frame clones alone and lacks a portion of them. The table has a few hundred thousand clones, 95% seen once. The receptor was isolated from a woman in her thirties in good health. The rearrangement joins TRBV19 to TRBJ2-7; D uncertain. The sample was naive CD8+ T cells sorted from blood. CDR3: CASSIGTPKVYEQYF. The CDR3 DNA reads as TGTGCCAGTAGTATAGGGACCCCGAAGGTGTACGAGCAGTACTTC.